This paragraph reports one TCR beta chain. The data derive from a study of siplizumab effects on memory and regulatory T cells. The germline CDR1 and CDR2 sequences are SGDLS and YYNGEE. Trimming at V came to 3 bases and at J to 7 bases, leaving 12 bases not matched to a gene. The CDR3 extends over 15 amino acids. TCRdb's copy holds only in-frame clones and misses some; the assay was immunoSEQ multiplex PCR. Of 100,000 or so clones listed, 93% were seen once; the top ten hold about 0.16%. This chain connects TRBV9 to TRBJ2-7, with 8 bases that match TRBD1. The sequencing sample was made of non-Treg CD4+ T cells sorted from blood. This TCR derives from a human donor in good health. Here the CDR3 DNA reads TGTGCCAGCAGCGCCCCAGGGACAGGCAACAGGGAGCAGTACTTC. Its translation is CASSAPGTGNREQYF.